These 21 T cell receptor beta chains were sequenced from one sample in a study of blood T cell repertoires in COVID-19. Repertoires were generated with immunoSEQ multiplex PCR, while TCRdb's copy carries only in-frame clones and drops some. This table has 300,000 to 400,000 clones, roughly nine tenths appearing once. The sequencing sample was made of peripheral blood. The receptors here all came from a woman younger than 45 with COVID-19, enrolled during active disease.

The chain links TRBV27 to TRBJ1-4, with D hard to call. This CDR3 region has 17 residues. Deletions cut 2 bases from V and 0 bases from J, with 13 bases between. Germline loops: CDR1 MNHEY, CDR2 SMNVEV (reference sequence). CDR3 loop: CASSLKFRKATNEKLFF. The CDR3 DNA follows: TGTGCCAGCAGTTTAAAGTTCAGAAAAGCAACTAATGAAAAACTGTTTTTT.

The rearrangement uses TRBV12-3 or TRBV12-4 and TRBJ1-2, with D tentatively TRBD1 (5 bases). Trimming cost V 6 bases and J 4 bases, with 12 bases left between them. The CDR3 spans 13 residues. CDR3 protein: CASSPAGPYGYTF. The DNA for the CDR3 is TGTGCCAGCAGCCCCGCAGGGCCCTATGGCTACACCTTC.

The chain has TRBV19 and TRBJ1-1; D uncertain. Trimming removed 1 base at V and 3 bases at J, with 18 bases between. Germline V lookup: CDR1 LNHDA, CDR2 SQIVND (reference sequence). This CDR3 region has 17 residues. CDR3 nucleotide sequence: TGTGCCAGTAGTATAGTTAGAGGGCGTGGGAAGTACACTGAAGCTTTCTTT. Translation: CASSIVRGRGKYTEAFF.

V usage is TRBV7-9 and J usage is TRBJ1-1, with unresolved D. Germline CDR1 reads SEHNR; CDR2 reads FQNEAQ (reference sequence). This CDR3 region has 14 residues. V was clipped by 2 bases and J by 4 bases, with 11 bases between them. CDR3 protein: CASSLFDIGTEAFF. DNA for the CDR3: TGTGCCAGCAGCTTATTTGATATCGGCACTGAAGCTTTCTTT.

The chain uses TRBV28 and TRBJ2-1; 15 bases agree with TRBD2. V gave up 5 bases and J gave up 9 bases; unmatched junction bases: 17. Germline CDR1 is MDHEN and CDR2 is SYDVKM. The CDR3 is made up of 19 amino acids. In DNA form, the CDR3 reads TGTGCCAGCAGTCCGCCGGGACTAGCGGGAGGATTCGGGGGGGGTGAGCAGTTCTTC. It encodes CASSPPGLAGGFGGGEQFF.

This clone was seen a single time. V gene TRBV30 combines with J gene TRBJ2-1, with 10 bases lining up with TRBD2. This CDR3 region has 16 residues. Germline CDR1 GTSNPN, CDR2 SVGIG (reference sequence). V was clipped by 1 base and J by 8 bases; unmatched bases: 11. CDR3 bases: TGTGCCTGGAGTGGGAGCGGGAGGGCTTTTATCGATGAGCAGTTCTTC. Protein: CAWSGSGRAFIDEQFF. The complete variable domain, with remaining parts taken from reference TRBV30 and TRBJ2-1, reads SQTIHQWPATLVQPVGSPLSLECTVEGTSNPNLYWYRQAAGRGLQLLFYSVGIGQISSEVPQNLSASRPQDRQFILSSKKLLLSDSGFYLCAWSGSGRAFIDEQFFGPGTRLTVL.

V is TRBV7-8 and J is TRBJ2-2, with TRBD1 as a possible D gene (6 bases). CDR1 and CDR2 from the germline V gene are SGHVS and FQNEAQ. The V end was cut by 1 base, the J end by 0 bases, with 15 bases between. The CDR3 sequence is 18 residues long. The DNA for the CDR3 is TGTGCCAGCAGCTTAGGCAGGGGTACTCCCGCGAACACCGGGGAGCTGTTTTTT. Translation gives CASSLGRGTPANTGELFF.

The V gene is TRBV5-6, the J gene TRBJ1-4; D remains unclear. V was pared by 3 bases and J by 4 bases, with 4 bases between. The CDR3 contains 12 residues. Germline CDR1 SGHDT, CDR2 YYEEEE. The CDR3 sequence is CASSSFNEKLFF. The CDR3 DNA sequence: TGTGCCAGCAGCTCGTTTAATGAAAAACTGTTTTTT.

The chain combines TRBV6-5 with TRBJ2-2; maybe TRBD2 (5 bases). V gave up 6 bases and J gave up 7 bases, with 15 bases separating them. Germline values: CDR1 MNHEY, CDR2 SVGAGI. The length of the CDR3 is 14 residues. CDR3 bases: TGTGCCAGCAGGCGGACGGATCGGGGCGGGGAGCTGTTTTTT. Translating it yields CASRRTDRGGELFF.

The J gene is TRBJ2-5, the V gene TRBV7-2, with 11 positions matching TRBD2. The CDR3 has 14 residues. V gave up 3 bases and J gave up 4 bases; unmatched junction bases: 1. The germline gives CDR1 SGHTA, CDR2 FQGNSA. The CDR3 sequence is CASSLTSGTETQYF. The CDR3 coding sequence is TGTGCCAGCAGCTTGACTAGCGGGACAGAGACCCAGTACTTC. Based on the CDR3 plus reference TRBV7-2 and TRBJ2-5, the full variable domain is GAGVSQSPSNKVTEKGKDVELRCDPISGHTALYWYRQSLGQGLEFLIYFQGNSAPDKSGLPSDRFSAERTGGSVSTLTIQRTQQEDSAVYLCASSLTSGTETQYFGPGTRLLVL.

This sequence joins TRBV24-1 and TRBJ2-1, with 7 bases matching TRBD2. The CDR3 consists of 16 residues. Trimming took 4 bases from V and 7 from J; bases not matched to a gene: 12. Germline V lookup: CDR1 KGHDR, CDR2 SFDVKD. Written as DNA, the CDR3 is TGTGCCACCAGTGACCCTGGCGGCGGGAGCCGTAATGAGCAGTTCTTC. Translated: CATSDPGGGSRNEQFF.

The V and J genes are TRBV28 and TRBJ1-1; 7 positions agree with TRBD1. The J segment lost 4 bases and the V segment lost 6 bases, leaving 11 bases of the junction unmatched. The germline V gene has CDR1 MDHEN and CDR2 SYDVKM. The CDR3 has 15 residues. CDR3 in DNA: TGTGCCAGCAGCGAAAACAGGGGCGGGCGCACTGAAGCTTTCTTT. Protein: CASSENRGGRTEAFF.

This chain joins TRBV10-3 and TRBJ1-1; perhaps TRBD1 as D (5 bases). The CDR3 runs to 14 residues. Germline V gene lookup returns CDR1 ENHRY and CDR2 SYGVKD. Trimming stripped 4 bases from V and 3 bases from J, with 12 bases between. In DNA, the CDR3 is TGTGCCATCAGTGGCACAGGACGGTACACTGAAGCTTTCTTT. Its translation is CAISGTGRYTEAFF.

The V call is TRBV6-4, the J call TRBJ1-2; no clear D gene. The CDR3 loop spans 15 amino acids. CDR1 is MRHNA, CDR2 SNTAGT, per germline. V gave up 4 bases and J gave up 0 bases, with 12 bases separating them. CDR3 sequence (DNA): TGTGCCAGCAGTGTGTTGGCGGGATCTAACTATGGCTACACCTTC. It translates to CASSVLAGSNYGYTF.

CDR3 nucleotides: TGTGCCAGCAGCTCTCGTCTCCGGGACTACACCTACTACGAGCAGTACGTC. This sequence encodes CASSSRLRDYTYYEQYV. The chain recombines TRBV7-8 with TRBJ2-7; 7 nucleotides line up with TRBD2. The trim removed 4 bases at V and 3 bases at J, leaving 15 bases unmatched. This CDR3 comprises 17 residues. CDR1 is SGHVS, CDR2 FQNEAQ, per germline.

CDR3 DNA sequence: TGTGCCAGCTCACTTCGGGGACAGGGGGAGGAGACCCAGTACTTC. As protein: CASSLRGQGEETQYF. This chain joins TRBV18 and TRBJ2-5, with 11 nucleotides matching TRBD1. The trim removed 4 bases at V and 5 bases at J, leaving 6 bases unmatched. This CDR3 comprises 15 residues. Germline V gene data show CDR1 as KGHSH and CDR2 as LQKENI.

The V gene is TRBV6-2 or TRBV6-3, the J gene TRBJ1-1; D perhaps matches TRBD1 (6 bases). V lost 2 bases, J lost 4 bases, and 14 bases lay in between. CDR3 length: 15 residues. The germline V gene has CDR1 MNHEY and CDR2 SVGEGT. CDR3 loop: CASSYATDRTTEAFF. In DNA form, the CDR3 reads TGTGCCAGCAGTTACGCGACAGACAGGACCACTGAAGCTTTCTTT.

The V call is TRBV4-1, the J call TRBJ2-5; 9 bases align to TRBD2. The CDR3 runs to 17 residues. J gave up 10 bases and V 0 bases, and 15 bases lay outside the gene matches. Germline V gene lookup returns CDR1 MGHRA and CDR2 YSYEKL. CDR3 DNA sequence: TGCGCCAGCAGCCAAGATTCTTATGCTAGCGGGGAGGGGGGCCAGTACTTC. Its protein product is CASSQDSYASGEGGQYF.

V is TRBV5-1 and J is TRBJ1-6; 8 nucleotides align to TRBD1. This CDR3 region has 14 residues. Germline V gene data show CDR1 as SGHRS and CDR2 as YFSETQ. J gave up 10 bases and V 4 bases, and 7 bases lay outside the gene matches. CDR3 coding DNA: TGCGCCAGCAGCCCACGGACAGGGCGATCACCCCTCCACTTT. It encodes CASSPRTGRSPLHF.

This chain links TRBV6-5 with TRBJ2-5, with D unresolved. V shed 6 bases and J shed 6 bases, with 11 bases lying between them. CDR3 length: 12 residues. Germline V gene sequence: CDR1 MNHEY, CDR2 SVGAGI. The CDR3 bases are TGTGCCAGCAGCCACTCCTCGAAGACCCAGTACTTC. This codes for CASSHSSKTQYF.

The V gene is TRBV12-3 or TRBV12-4, the J gene TRBJ1-5; D is undetermined. The V gene lost 6 bases and the J gene lost 8 bases, with 11 bases spanning the gap. This CDR3 region has 12 residues. CDR3 residues: CASSIRGEPQHF. The CDR3 DNA is TGTGCCAGCAGCATACGGGGAGAGCCCCAGCATTTT.